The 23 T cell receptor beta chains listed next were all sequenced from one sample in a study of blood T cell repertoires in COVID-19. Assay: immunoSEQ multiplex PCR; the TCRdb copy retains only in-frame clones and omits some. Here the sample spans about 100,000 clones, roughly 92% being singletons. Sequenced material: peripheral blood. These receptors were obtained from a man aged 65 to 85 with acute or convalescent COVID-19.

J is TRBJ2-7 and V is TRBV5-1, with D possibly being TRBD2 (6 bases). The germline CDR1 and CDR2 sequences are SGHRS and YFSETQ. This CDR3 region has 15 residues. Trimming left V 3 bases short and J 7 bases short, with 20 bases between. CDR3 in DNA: TGCGCCAGCAGCTCGTCGGGACTCTCTTTGGGGGAGCAGTACTTC. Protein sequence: CASSSSGLSLGEQYF.

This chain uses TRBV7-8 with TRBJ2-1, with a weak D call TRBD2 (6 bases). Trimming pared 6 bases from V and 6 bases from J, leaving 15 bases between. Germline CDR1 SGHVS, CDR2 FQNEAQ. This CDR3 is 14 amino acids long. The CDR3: CASSHSGGFNEQFF. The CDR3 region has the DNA TGTGCCAGCAGTCACTCTGGGGGGTTCAATGAGCAGTTCTTC.

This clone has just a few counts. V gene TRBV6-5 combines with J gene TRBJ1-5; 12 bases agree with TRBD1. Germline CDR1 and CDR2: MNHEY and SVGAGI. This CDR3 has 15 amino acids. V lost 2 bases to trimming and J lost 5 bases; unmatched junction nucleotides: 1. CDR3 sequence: CASSYGTGGDQPQHF. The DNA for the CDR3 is TGTGCCAGCAGTTACGGGACAGGGGGCGATCAGCCCCAGCATTTT.

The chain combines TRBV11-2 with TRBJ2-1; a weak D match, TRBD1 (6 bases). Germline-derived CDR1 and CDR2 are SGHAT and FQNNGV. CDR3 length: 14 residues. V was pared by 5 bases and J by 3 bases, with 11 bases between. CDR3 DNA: TGTGCCAGCAGCCCAACACAGGGCTACAATGAGCAGTTCTTC. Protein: CASSPTQGYNEQFF.

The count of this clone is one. The CDR3 DNA reads TGTGCCAGCAGCGAGCTCGACAGGGGTGGTTCACCCCTCCACTTT. This codes for CASSELDRGGSPLHF. The chain has TRBV5-6 and TRBJ1-6, with TRBD1 matching 8 bases. Germline-derived CDR1 and CDR2 are SGHDT and YYEEEE. J was trimmed by 9 bases and V by 4 bases; bases with no gene match: 9. The CDR3 covers 15 residues. The complete variable domain, with remaining parts taken from reference TRBV5-6 and TRBJ1-6, reads DAGVTQSPTHLIKTRGQQVTLRCSPKSGHDTVSWYQQALGQGPQFIFQYYEEEERQRGNFPDRFSGHQFPNYSSELNVNALLLGDSALYLCASSELDRGGSPLHFGNGTRLTVT.

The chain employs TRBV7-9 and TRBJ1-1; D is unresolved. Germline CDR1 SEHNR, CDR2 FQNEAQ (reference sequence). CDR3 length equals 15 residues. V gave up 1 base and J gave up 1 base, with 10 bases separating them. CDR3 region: CASSLVGSGNTEAFF. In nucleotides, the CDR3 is TGTGCCAGCAGCTTAGTGGGCAGCGGGAACACTGAAGCTTTCTTT.

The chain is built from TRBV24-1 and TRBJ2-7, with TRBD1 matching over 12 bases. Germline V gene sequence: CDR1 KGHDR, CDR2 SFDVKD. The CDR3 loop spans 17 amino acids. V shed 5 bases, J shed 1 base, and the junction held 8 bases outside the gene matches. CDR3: CATSAWGTGGFSYEQYF. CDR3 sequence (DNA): TGTGCCACCAGTGCCTGGGGGACAGGGGGCTTTTCCTACGAGCAGTACTTC.

The CDR3 loop is CASSLGLDRVSHEQYF. CDR3 nucleotides: TGTGCCAGCAGCTTGGGTTTGGACAGGGTATCCCACGAGCAGTACTTC. This chain uses TRBV5-4 with TRBJ2-7; 8 bases map to TRBD1. This CDR3 has 16 residues. CDR1 is SGHNT and CDR2 is YYREEE in the germline V gene (reference sequence). J gave up 5 bases and V 0 bases, and 10 bases lay outside the gene matches.

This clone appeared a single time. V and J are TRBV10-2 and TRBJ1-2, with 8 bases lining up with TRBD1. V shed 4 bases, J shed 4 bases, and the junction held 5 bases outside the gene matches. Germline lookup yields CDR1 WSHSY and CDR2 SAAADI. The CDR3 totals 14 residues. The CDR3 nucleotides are TGCGCCAGCAGTGGGGCAGGGGGCCTCTATGGCTACACCTTC. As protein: CASSGAGGLYGYTF.

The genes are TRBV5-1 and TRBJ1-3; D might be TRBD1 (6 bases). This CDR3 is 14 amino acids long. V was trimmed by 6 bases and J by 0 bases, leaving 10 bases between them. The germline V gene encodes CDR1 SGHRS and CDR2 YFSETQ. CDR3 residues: CASTKGGSGNTIYF. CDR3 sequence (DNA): TGCGCCAGCACCAAAGGGGGCTCTGGAAACACCATATATTTT.

CDR3 DNA sequence: TGTGCCAGCAGCTTCCGGGACACCTACTATGGCTACACCTTC. It codes for CASSFRDTYYGYTF. The chain links TRBV9 to TRBJ1-2; D is perhaps TRBD1 (6 bases). The V end lost 4 bases, the J end lost 3 bases, and 13 bases lay between the germline ends. Germline V gene lookup returns CDR1 SGDLS and CDR2 YYNGEE. This CDR3 has 14 residues.

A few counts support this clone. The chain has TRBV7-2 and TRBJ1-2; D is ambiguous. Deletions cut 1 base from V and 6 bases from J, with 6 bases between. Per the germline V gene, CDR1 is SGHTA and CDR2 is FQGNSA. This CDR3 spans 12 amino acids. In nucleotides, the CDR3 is TGTGCCAGCAGCTTAGGCGTCGATGGCTACACCTTC. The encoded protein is CASSLGVDGYTF.

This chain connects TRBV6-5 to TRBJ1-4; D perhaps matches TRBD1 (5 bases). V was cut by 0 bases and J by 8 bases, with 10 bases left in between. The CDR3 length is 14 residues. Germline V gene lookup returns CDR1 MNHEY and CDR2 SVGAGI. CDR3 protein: CASSYSGGGEKLFF. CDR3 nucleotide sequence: TGTGCCAGCAGTTACTCGGGGGGAGGGGAAAAACTGTTTTTT.

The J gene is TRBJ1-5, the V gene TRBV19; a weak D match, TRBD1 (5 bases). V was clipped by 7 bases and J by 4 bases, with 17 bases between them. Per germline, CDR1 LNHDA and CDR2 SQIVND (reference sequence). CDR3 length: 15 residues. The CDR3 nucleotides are TGTGCCAGTATCTCACCCGGGACTCGAAATCAGCCCCAGCATTTT. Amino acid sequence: CASISPGTRNQPQHF.

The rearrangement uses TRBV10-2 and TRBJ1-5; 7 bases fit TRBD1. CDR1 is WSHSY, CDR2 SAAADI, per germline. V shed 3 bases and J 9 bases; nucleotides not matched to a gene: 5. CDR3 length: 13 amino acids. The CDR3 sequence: CASSEGGGGPQHF. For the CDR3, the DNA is TGCGCCAGCAGTGAAGGGGGCGGCGGGCCCCAGCATTTT.

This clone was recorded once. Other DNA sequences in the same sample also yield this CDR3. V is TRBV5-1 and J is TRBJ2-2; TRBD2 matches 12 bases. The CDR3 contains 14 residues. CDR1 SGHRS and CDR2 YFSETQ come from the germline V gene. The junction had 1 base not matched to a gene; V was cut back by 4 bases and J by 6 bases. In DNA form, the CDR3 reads TGCGCCAGCAGCCTAGCGGGAGGGCCCGGGGAGCTGTTTTTT. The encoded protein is CASSLAGGPGELFF.

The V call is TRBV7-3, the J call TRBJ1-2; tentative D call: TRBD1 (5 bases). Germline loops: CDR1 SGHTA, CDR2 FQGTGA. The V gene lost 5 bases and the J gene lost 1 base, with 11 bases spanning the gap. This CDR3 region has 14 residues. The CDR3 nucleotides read TGTGCCAGCAGCCCTGGGGGGAGTAACTATGGCTACACCTTC. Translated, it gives CASSPGGSNYGYTF.

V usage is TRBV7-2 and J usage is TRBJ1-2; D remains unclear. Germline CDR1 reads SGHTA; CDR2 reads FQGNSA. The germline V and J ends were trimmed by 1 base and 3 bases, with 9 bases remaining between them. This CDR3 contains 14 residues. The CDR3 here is CASSLGGNDYGYTF. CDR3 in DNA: TGTGCCAGCAGCTTAGGCGGGAATGACTATGGCTACACCTTC.

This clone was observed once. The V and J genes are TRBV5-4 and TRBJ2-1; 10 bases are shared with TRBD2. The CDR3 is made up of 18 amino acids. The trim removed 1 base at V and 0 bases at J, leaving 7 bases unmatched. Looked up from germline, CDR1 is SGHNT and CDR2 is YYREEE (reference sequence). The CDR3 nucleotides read TGTGCCAGCAGCTTGCCAGCGGGGGGGCGGAGCTCCTACAATGAGCAGTTCTTC. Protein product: CASSLPAGGRSSYNEQFF.

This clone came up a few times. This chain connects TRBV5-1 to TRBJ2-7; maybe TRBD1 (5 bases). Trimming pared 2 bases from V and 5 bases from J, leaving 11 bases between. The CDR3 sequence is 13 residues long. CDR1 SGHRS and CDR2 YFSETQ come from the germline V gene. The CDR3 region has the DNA TGCGCCAGCAGCTTCCAGGGTCGCGACGAGCAGTACTTC. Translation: CASSFQGRDEQYF.

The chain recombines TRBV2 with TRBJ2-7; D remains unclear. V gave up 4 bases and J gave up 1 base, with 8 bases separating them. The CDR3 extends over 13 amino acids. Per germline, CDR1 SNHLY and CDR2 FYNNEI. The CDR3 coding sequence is TGTGCCAGCAGTGGAGACTTGTCCTACGAGCAGTACTTC. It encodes CASSGDLSYEQYF.

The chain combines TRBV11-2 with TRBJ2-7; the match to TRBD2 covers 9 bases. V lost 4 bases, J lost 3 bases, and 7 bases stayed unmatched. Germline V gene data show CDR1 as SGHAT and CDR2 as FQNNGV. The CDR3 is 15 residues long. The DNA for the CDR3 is TGTGCCAGCAGCTACTTAGCGGGAGAACACTACGAGCAGTACTTC. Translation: CASSYLAGEHYEQYF.

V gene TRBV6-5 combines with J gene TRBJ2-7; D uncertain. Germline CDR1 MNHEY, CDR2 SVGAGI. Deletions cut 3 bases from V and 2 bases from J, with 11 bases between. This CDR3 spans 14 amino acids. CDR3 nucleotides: TGTGCCAGCAGTTATTCTGTCAGGCCCTACGAGCAGTACTTC. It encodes CASSYSVRPYEQYF.